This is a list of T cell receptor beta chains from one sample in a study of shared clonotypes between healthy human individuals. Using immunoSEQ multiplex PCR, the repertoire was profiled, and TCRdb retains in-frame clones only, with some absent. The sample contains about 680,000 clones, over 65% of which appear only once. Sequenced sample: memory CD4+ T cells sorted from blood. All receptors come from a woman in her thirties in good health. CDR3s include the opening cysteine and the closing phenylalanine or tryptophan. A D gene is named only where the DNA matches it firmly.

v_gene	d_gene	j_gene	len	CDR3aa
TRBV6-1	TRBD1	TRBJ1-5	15	CASSAQGAINQPQHF
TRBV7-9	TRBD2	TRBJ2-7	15	CASSPGLAGSYEQYF
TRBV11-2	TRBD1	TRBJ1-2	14	CASSARGDSYGYTF
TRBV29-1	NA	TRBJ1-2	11	CSVGELESYTF
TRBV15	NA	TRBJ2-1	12	CATSRSNNEQFF
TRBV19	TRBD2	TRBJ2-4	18	CASSISAGGVLAKNIQYF
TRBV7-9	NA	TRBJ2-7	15	CASSWARDRTYEQYF
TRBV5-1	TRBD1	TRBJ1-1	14	CASVIGTGGTEAFF
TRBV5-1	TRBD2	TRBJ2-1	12	CAGERDHNEQFF
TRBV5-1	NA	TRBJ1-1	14	CASSLVGASTEAFF
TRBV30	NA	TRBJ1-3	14	CAWSAGTTGNTIYF
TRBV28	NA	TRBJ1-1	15	CASSLSDLMNTEAFF
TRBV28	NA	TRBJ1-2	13	CASSLLQDYGYTF
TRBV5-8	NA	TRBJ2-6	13	CASSIRRANVLTF
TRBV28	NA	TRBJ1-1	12	CASTGVLGEAFF
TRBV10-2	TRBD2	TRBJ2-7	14	CASSQSGRASEQYF
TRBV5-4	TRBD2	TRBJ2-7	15	CASSLGLAGVSEQYF
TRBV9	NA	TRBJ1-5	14	CASSVGFSNQPQHF
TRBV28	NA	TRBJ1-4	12	CASSPDGEKLFF
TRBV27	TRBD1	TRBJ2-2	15	CASRRQGRYSGELFF
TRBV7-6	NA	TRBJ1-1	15	CASSPRTELNTEAFF
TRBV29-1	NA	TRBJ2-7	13	CSVSDSQIYEQYF
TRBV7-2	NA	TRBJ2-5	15	CASSLDRAPTETQYF
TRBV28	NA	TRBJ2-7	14	CASSLNPRGHEQYF
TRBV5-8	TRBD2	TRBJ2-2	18	CASSREGLAGFDTGELFF
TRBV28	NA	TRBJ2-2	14	CASSLPVNTGELFF
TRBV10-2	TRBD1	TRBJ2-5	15	CASSERAGGSKTQYF
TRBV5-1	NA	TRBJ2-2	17	CASSLAGGPANTGELFF
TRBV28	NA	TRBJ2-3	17	CASSLSQGAGGTDTQYF
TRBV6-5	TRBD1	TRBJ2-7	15	CASSANRDRAYEQYF
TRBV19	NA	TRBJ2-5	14	CASKVLGTGETQYF
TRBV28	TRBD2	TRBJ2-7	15	CASSSRGGRSYEQYF
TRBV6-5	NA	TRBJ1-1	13	CASRSGVGTEAFF
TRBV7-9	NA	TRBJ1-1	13	CASSLRDNTEAFF
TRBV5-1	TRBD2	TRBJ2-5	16	CASSGGLAGAGETQYF
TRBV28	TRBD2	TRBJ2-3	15	CASNNSGRSADTQYF
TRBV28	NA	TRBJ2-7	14	CASSLVGSSYEQYF